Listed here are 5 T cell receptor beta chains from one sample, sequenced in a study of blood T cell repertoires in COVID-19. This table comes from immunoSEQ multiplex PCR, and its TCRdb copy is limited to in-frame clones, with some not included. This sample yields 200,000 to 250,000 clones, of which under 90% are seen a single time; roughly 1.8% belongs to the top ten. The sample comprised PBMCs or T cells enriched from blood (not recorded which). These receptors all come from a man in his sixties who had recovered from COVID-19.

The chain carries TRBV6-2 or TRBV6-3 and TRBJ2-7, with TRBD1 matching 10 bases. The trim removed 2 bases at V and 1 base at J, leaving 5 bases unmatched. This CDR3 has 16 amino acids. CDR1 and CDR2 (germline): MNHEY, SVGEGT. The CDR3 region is CASSYGDRGESYEQYF. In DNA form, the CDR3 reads TGTGCCAGCAGTTACGGGGACAGGGGTGAGTCCTACGAGCAGTACTTC.

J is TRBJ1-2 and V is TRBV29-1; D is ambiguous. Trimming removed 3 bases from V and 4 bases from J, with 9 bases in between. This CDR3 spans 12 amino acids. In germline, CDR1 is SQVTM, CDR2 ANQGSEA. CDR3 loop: CSVETGSYGYTF. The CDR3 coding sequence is TGCAGCGTTGAGACGGGGAGCTATGGCTACACCTTC. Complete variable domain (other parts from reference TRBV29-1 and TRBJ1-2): SAVISQKPSRDICQRGTSLTIQCQVDSQVTMMFWYRQQPGQSLTLIATANQGSEATYESGFVIDKFPISRPNLTFSTLTVSNMSPEDSSIYLCSVETGSYGYTFGSGTRLTVV.

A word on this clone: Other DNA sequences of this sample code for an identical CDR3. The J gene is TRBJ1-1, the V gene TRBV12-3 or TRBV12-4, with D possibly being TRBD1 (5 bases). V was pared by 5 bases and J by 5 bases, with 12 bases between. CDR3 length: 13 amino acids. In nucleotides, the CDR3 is TGTGCCAGCAGTGCCCAAAGGGGAACTGAAGCTTTCTTT. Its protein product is CASSAQRGTEAFF.

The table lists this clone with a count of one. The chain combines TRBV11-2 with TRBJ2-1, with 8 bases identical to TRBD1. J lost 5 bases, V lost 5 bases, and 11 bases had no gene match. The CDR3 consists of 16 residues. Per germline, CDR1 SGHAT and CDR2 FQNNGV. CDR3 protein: CASSRGQGARNNEQFF. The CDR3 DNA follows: TGTGCCAGCAGCCGCGGCCAGGGGGCGCGGAACAATGAGCAGTTCTTC. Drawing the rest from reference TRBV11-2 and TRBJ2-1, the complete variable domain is EAGVAQSPRYKIIEKRQSVAFWCNPISGHATLYWYQQILGQGPKLLIQFQNNGVVDDSQLPKDRFSAERLKGVDSTLKIQPAKLEDSAVYLCASSRGQGARNNEQFFGPGTRLTVL.

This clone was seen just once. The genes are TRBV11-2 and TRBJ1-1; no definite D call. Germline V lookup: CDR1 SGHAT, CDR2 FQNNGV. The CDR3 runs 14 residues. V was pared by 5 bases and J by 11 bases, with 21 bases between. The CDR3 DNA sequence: TGTGCCAGCAGCACTGACGCGGGGAGACTTAAGGCTTTCTTT. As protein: CASSTDAGRLKAFF.